The following is a T cell receptor beta chain sequence with its context. The antigen remains undetermined. TCR beta VDJ and CDR3 were profiled, and genomic DNA was the template. Each CDR3 protein is one row after TCRdb ran MiXCR on the reads. The sample includes some 280,000 distinct CDR3 sequences, approximately 56% seen only once; the top ten take roughly 8%. V lost 5 bases and J lost 1; bases outside the gene matches: 9. This CDR3 comprises 16 residues. The germline gives CDR1 SGHVS, CDR2 FNYEAQ. The data derive from a study of CD8+CD57+ T cells in acquired aplastic anemia. About the research overall: The mean DNA yield obtained from sorted CD4+ and CD8+ cells came to 3 to 3.5 ug. Broader study findings: The same twenty-nine CD8+ CDR3 sequences occurred in patients and in controls.

The chain recombines TRBV7-6 with TRBJ2-5, with TRBD1 matching over 8 bases. The TCR was taken from a human donor with severe aplastic anemia or a healthy control (not recorded which). The specimen sequenced was sorted CD4+, CD8+, or CD8+CD57+ T cells (not recorded which) from PBMCs. The CDR3 region is CASSLGSGGTQETQYF. The DNA for the CDR3 is TGTGCCAGCAGCCTAGGGTCAGGGGGCACCCAAGAGACCCAGTACTTC.